This T cell receptor beta chain was sequenced in a study of identical twins. TCRdb itself ran the 5' RACE reads through MiXCR, one entry per CDR3 protein. The profile shows fewer than 900,000 distinct CDR3 sequences, 21% of them singletons. Per the germline V gene, CDR1 is MNHEY and CDR2 is SVGAGI. Trimming took 0 bases from V and 3 from J; bases not matched to a gene: 6. CDR3 length: 16 residues. This sample was also put to use in a study of T cells expressing NK-cell markers. That investigation notes: The TCR beta repertoires originated in sorted CD3+CD56+NKG2C+, CD3+CD56+NKG2C- and CD3+CD56-NKG2C+ T cells. The sequencing cohort of eight donors included seven HCMV-seropositive individuals and one seronegative individual. In several donors, these clonotypes also led the CD3+CD56-NKG2C+ fraction. HCMV specificity of expanded NKG2C+ T cell clones remained unclear.

This TCR derives from a young woman in good health. The chain uses TRBV6-5 and TRBJ2-7; 9 positions match TRBD2. The sample taken for sequencing was PBMCs. The DNA of the CDR3 is TGTGCCAGCAGTTACTCGATTAATAGCGGGAGCTACGAGCAGTACTTC. This gives the protein CASSYSINSGSYEQYF.